Below are 10 T cell receptor beta chains sequenced from a single sample in a study of metastatic and nonmetastatic thyroid tumors. Via MiXCR, TCRdb re-called the PCR reads. The top ten clones hold more than 2% of a sample with fewer than 35,000 clones, about 25% of them seen once. No patient received treatment before thyroid surgery. Sample: blood. Receptor source: a female donor with papillary thyroid cancer or a benign thyroid nodule (not recorded which). Some clones in this sample may be carry-over from other donors' samples.

This clone was found many times. CDR3 amino acids: CASIQMGQGSNTEAFF. The CDR3 DNA is TGTGCCAGCATCCAAATGGGACAGGGCTCGAACACTGAAGCTTTCTTT. The rearrangement links TRBV28 to TRBJ1-1, with 9 bases aligning to TRBD1. CDR3 length: 16 residues. Germline V lookup: CDR1 MDHEN, CDR2 SYDVKM. The trim removed 7 bases at V and 1 base at J, leaving 10 bases unmatched.

This clone was recorded at least ten times. The chain links TRBV4-1 to TRBJ2-1; 10 bases line up with TRBD2. Germline CDR1 MGHRA, CDR2 YSYEKL. This CDR3 has 16 residues. Trimming at V came to 1 base and at J to 4 bases, leaving 4 bases not matched to a gene. The CDR3 protein is CASSQGTSGMYNEQFF. CDR3 in DNA: TGCGCCAGCAGCCAAGGAACTAGCGGGATGTACAATGAGCAGTTCTTC.

V and J are TRBV6-1 and TRBJ1-4; D is unresolved. The CDR3 spans 16 residues. V was trimmed by 2 bases and J by 16 bases, leaving 26 bases between them. Germline V gives CDR1 MNHNS, CDR2 SASEGT. The CDR3 protein is CASSENEGGGGENRFF. The CDR3 bases are TGTGCCAGCAGTGAAAATGAAGGTGGCGGAGGTGAAAATCGGTTTTTT.

This clone was detected a few times. The chain joins TRBV12-3 or TRBV12-4 to TRBJ2-7; a possible D gene is TRBD1 (7 bases). Trimming left V 3 bases short and J 7 bases short, with 13 bases between. The CDR3 runs 13 residues. The DNA for the CDR3 is TGTGCCAGCAGTTTGGTACAGGGGAGGGAGCAGTACTTC. This encodes CASSLVQGREQYF.

This clone was seen ten or more times. This chain uses TRBV5-4 with TRBJ2-2; D might be TRBD1 (6 bases). CDR1 and CDR2 from the germline V gene are SGHNT and YYREEE (reference sequence). The CDR3 runs 15 residues. The V end was cut by 2 bases, the J end by 3 bases, with 11 bases between. The CDR3 nucleotides are TGTGCCAGCAGCTTAACAGGGTGGGACACCGGGGAGCTGTTTTTT. Translating gives CASSLTGWDTGELFF. The whole variable domain, remainder taken from reference TRBV5-4 and TRBJ2-2, is ETGVTQSPTHLIKTRGQQVTLRCSSQSGHNTVSWYQQALGQGPQFIFQYYREEENGRGNFPPRFSGLQFPNYSSELNVNALELDDSALYLCASSLTGWDTGELFFGEGSRLTVL.

This clone occurred many times. No DNA is shown, since the ends of the CDR3 on it are uncertain; the CDR3 is the one TCRdb lists. The chain is built from TRBV7-2 and TRBJ2-5; TRBD1, the D gene given by the table, was not confirmed from the DNA. The CDR3 is made up of 16 amino acids, end residues included. Looked up from germline, CDR1 is SGHTA and CDR2 is FQGNSA. The CDR3 is CASTKFGPGEQETQYF.

On this clone itself: A read error may produce the germline difference seen at one junction end. The gene calls are TRBV6-1 and TRBJ1-3; maybe TRBD1 (5 bases). CDR3 size: 13 residues. The germline V gene encodes CDR1 MNHNS and CDR2 SASEGT. CDR3 nucleotides: TGTGCCACCTGGCCCCTGGGGGGAAATACCATATATTTT. It encodes CATWPLGGNTIYF.

This clone was seen repeatedly, ten times or more. Other DNA sequences within the sample encode an identical CDR3. V gene TRBV10-1 combines with J gene TRBJ2-3; D is uncertain. Germline assignment: CDR1 WNHNN and CDR2 SYGVQD (reference sequence). Trimming took 3 bases from V and 4 from J, leaving 11 bases between them. The CDR3 loop spans 14 amino acids. The CDR3 is CASSDSPRADTQYF. In nucleotides, the CDR3 is TGCGCCAGCAGTGATTCCCCTCGGGCAGATACGCAGTATTTT.

There are many counts of this clone. The V and J genes are TRBV6-2 or TRBV6-3 and TRBJ2-7; D gene ambiguous. V lost 6 bases, J lost 3 bases, and 9 bases lay in between. This CDR3 spans 12 amino acids. Germline V gene lookup returns CDR1 MNHEY and CDR2 SVGEGT. For the CDR3, the DNA is TGTGCCAGCAGACCCTCAAACTACGAGCAGTACTTC. Its translation is CASRPSNYEQYF.

This clone was counted ten times or more. It may be a read error: a sequence one base away is much more abundant. This same CDR3 is encoded by further DNA sequences in the sample. The genes are TRBV20-1 and TRBJ2-3; the match to TRBD2 covers 9 bases. Germline CDR1 and CDR2: DFQATT and SNEGSKA (reference sequence). CDR3 size: 15 residues. The CDR3 DNA is TGCAGTGCTAGTTCACTAGCGGGTTACACAGATACGCAGTACTTT. Residues: CSASSLAGYTDTQYF.